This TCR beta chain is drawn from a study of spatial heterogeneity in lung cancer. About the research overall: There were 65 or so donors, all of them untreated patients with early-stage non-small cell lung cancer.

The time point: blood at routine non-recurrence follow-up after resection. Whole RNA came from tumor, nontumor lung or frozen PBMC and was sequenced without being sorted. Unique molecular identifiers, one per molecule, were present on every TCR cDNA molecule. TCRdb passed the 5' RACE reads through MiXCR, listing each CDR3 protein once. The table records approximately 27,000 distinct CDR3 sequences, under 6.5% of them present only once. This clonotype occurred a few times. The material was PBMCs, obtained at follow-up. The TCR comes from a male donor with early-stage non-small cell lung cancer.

The CDR3 DNA reads TGTGCCAGCAGCTTCGACAGGGGGGTCTATGGCTACACCTTC. As protein: CASSFDRGVYGYTF. This rearrangement joins TRBV7-8 to TRBJ1-2; TRBD1 matches at 9 bases. The J segment lost 4 bases and the V segment lost 3 bases, leaving 3 bases of the junction unmatched. The CDR3 is 14 residues long. Germline lookup yields CDR1 SGHVS and CDR2 FQNEAQ.